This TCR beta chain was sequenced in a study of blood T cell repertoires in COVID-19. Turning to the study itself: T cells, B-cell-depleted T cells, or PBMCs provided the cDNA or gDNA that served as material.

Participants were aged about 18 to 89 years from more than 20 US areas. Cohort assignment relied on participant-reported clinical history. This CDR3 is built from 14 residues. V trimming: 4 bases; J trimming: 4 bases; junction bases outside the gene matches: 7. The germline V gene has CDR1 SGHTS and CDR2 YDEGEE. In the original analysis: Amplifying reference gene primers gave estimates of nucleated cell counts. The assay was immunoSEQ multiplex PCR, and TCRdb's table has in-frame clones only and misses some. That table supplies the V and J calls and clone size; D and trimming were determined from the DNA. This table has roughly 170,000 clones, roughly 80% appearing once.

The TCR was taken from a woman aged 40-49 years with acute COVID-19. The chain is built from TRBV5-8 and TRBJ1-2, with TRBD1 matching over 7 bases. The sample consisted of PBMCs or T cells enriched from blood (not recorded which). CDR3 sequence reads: CASSTQGDIYGYTF. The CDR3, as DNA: TGTGCCAGCAGCACCCAGGGGGATATCTATGGCTACACCTTC.